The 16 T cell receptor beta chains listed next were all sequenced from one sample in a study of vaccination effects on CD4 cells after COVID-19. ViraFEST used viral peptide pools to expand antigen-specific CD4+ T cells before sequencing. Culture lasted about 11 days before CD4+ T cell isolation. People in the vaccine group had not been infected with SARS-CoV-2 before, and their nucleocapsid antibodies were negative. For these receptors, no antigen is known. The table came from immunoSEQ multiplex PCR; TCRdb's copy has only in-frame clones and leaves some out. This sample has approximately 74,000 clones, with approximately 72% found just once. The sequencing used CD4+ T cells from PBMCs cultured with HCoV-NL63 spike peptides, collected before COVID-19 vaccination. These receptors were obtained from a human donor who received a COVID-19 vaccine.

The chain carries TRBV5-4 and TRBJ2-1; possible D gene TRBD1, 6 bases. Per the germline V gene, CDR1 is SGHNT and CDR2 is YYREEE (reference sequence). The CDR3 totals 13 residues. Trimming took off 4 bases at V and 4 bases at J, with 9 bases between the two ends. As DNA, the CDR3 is TGTGCCAGCAGCAAACAGGGTTACAATGAGCAGTTCTTC. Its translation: CASSKQGYNEQFF.

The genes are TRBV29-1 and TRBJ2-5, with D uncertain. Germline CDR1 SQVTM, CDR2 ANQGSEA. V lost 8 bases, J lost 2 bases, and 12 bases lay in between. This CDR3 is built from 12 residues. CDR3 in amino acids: CSSRLGQETQYF. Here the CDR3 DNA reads TGCAGCTCCCGACTGGGGCAAGAGACCCAGTACTTC.

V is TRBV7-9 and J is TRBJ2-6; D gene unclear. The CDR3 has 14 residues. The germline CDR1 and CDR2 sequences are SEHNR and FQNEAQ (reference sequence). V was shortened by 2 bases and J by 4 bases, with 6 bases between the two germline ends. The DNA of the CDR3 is TGTGCCAGCAGCTTATCAGGCGGGGCCAACGTCCTGACTTTC. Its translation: CASSLSGGANVLTF.

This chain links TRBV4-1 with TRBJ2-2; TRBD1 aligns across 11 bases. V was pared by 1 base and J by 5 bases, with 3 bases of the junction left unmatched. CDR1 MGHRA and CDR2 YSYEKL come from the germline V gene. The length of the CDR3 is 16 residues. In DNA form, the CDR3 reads TGCGCCAGCAGCCAAGGGACAGGGGGCTCAACCGGGGAGCTGTTTTTT. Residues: CASSQGTGGSTGELFF.

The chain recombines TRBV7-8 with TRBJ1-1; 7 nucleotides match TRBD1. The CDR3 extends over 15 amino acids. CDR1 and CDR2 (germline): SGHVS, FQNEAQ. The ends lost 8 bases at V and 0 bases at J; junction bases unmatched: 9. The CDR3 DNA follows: TGTGCCAGCTATAAACAGGGGAGCATGAACACTGAAGCTTTCTTT. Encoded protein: CASYKQGSMNTEAFF.

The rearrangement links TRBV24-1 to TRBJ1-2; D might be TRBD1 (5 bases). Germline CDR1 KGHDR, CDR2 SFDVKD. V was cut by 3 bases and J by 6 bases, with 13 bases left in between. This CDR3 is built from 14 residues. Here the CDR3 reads CATSDPGTTDGYTF. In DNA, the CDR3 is TGTGCCACCAGTGATCCCGGGACGACTGATGGCTACACCTTC.

Written as DNA, the CDR3 is TGTGCCACCAGCGCGCGGCGGGGAGCGATGCTGGCCACTGAAGCTTTCTTT. Its translation is CATSARRGAMLATEAFF. The chain links TRBV15 to TRBJ1-1; D gene ambiguous. This CDR3 has 17 amino acids. Germline CDR1 reads LNHNV; CDR2 reads YYDKDF (reference sequence). V was pared by 5 bases and J by 4 bases, with 23 bases between.

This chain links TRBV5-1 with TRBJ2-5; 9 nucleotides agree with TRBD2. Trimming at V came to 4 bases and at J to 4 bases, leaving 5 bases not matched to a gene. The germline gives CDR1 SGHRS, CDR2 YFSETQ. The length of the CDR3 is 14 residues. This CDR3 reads CASSRQTSGETQYF. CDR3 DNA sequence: TGCGCCAGCAGCCGACAGACTAGCGGAGAGACCCAGTACTTC.

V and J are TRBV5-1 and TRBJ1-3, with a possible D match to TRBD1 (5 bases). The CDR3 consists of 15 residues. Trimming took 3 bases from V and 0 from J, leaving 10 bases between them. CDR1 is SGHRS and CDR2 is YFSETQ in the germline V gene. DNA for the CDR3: TGCGCCAGCAGCTCCGACAGATACTCTGGAAACACCATATATTTT. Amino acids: CASSSDRYSGNTIYF.

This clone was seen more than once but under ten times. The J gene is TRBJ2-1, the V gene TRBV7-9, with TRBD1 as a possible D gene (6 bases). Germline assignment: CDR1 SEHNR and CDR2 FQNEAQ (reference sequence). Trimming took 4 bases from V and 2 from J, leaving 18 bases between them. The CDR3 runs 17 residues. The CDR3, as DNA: TGTGCCAGCAGCTCCAGAGGGGGTTTGGGGCCCTACAATGAGCAGTTCTTC. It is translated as CASSSRGGLGPYNEQFF.

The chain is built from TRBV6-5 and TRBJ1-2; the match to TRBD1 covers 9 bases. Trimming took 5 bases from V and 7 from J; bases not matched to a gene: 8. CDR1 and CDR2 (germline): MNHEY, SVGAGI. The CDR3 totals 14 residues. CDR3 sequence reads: CASSTGTGFFGYTF. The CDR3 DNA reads TGTGCCAGCAGTACCGGGACAGGGTTTTTTGGCTACACCTTC.

CDR3 nucleotides: TGTGCCAGCACCCAAGTGGTTCATTACACTGAAGCTTTCTTT. This encodes CASTQVVHYTEAFF. J is TRBJ1-1 and V is TRBV6-5; D is ambiguous. V lost 7 bases and J lost 3, with 15 bases in between. Germline V gene data show CDR1 as MNHEY and CDR2 as SVGAGI. The CDR3 consists of 14 residues.

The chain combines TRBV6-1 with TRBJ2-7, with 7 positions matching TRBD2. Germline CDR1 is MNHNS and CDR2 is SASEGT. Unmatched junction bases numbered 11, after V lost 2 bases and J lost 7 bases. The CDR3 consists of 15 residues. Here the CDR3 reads CASSEPGGLGWEQYV. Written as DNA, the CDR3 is TGTGCCAGCAGTGAACCCGGGGGGTTGGGGTGGGAGCAGTACGTC.

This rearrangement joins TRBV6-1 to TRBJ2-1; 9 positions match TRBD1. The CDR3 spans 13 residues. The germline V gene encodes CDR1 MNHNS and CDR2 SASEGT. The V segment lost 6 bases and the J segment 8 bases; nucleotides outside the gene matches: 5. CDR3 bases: TGTGCCAGCAGCCGGGACAGGGTGGATGAGCAGTTCTTC. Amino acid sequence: CASSRDRVDEQFF.

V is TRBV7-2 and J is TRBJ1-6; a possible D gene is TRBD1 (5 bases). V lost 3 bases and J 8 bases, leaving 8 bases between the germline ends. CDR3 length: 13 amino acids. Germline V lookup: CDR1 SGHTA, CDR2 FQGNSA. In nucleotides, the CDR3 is TGTGCCAGCAGCTTCCAGGGTTATTCACCCCTCCACTTT. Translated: CASSFQGYSPLHF.

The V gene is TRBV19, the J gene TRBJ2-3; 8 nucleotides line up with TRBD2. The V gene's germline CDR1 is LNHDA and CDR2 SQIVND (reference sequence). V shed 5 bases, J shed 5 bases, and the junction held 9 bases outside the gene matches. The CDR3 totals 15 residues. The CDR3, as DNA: TGTGCCAGTAGTGTCACCGGGGGGGCGGGAGATACGCAGTATTTT. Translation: CASSVTGGAGDTQYF.